The TCR beta chain described here comes from a study of shared T cell receptors in the human thymus. The table came from immunoSEQ multiplex PCR; TCRdb's copy has only in-frame clones and leaves some out. The table shows about 660,000 clones, with roughly 90% occurring only once. Another study also made use of these data, one on human thymus T cells. That paper states: Resections were taken during corrective heart surgery, and the thymus tissue came from these. Blood and thymic repertoires both appeared biased in V and J gene usage.

The clonotype was recovered from a boy younger than two with a congenital heart defect. Specimen: thymocytes.

The CDR3 nucleotides are TGTGCCAGCAGCTTAGCCGGGGGAACAAATAACTATGGCTACACCTTC. It codes for CASSLAGGTNNYGYTF. The genes are TRBV7-2 and TRBJ1-2; a weak D match, TRBD1 (5 bases). The length of the CDR3 is 16 residues. The germline CDR1 and CDR2 sequences are SGHTA and FQGNSA. With 0 bases removed from V and 1 base from J, the gap between germline ends came to 12 bases.